This record covers a single T cell receptor beta chain. Its antigen is unknown. Per germline, CDR1 MNHEY and CDR2 SVGAGI. V gave up 4 bases and J gave up 6 bases; unmatched junction bases: 9. The CDR3 has 15 residues. This record belongs to a study of CD8 T cells in Susac syndrome. Overall study findings and caveats: By the study's own acknowledgment, its TCR sequencing and HLA analysis included relatively few individuals.

With random hexamers, roughly 0.45 to 1 ug RNA was reverse transcribed. TCRdb re-analysed the immunoSEQ multiplex PCR reads in MiXCR, keeping a single row per CDR3 protein. Of under 200,000 distinct CDR3 sequences listed, roughly 96% were seen once; the top ten hold roughly 0.1%. TEMRA cells were FACS-enriched and CD8+ and CD4+ T cells negatively isolated. The TCR comes from a human donor in good health. V and J are TRBV6-5 and TRBJ2-5; 9 nucleotides match TRBD1. The sample taken for sequencing was CD4+ T cells from PBMCs. The DNA for the CDR3 is TGTGCCAGCAGTTTCTCCGGGACAGGGATAAAGACCCAGTACTTC. Encoded protein: CASSFSGTGIKTQYF.